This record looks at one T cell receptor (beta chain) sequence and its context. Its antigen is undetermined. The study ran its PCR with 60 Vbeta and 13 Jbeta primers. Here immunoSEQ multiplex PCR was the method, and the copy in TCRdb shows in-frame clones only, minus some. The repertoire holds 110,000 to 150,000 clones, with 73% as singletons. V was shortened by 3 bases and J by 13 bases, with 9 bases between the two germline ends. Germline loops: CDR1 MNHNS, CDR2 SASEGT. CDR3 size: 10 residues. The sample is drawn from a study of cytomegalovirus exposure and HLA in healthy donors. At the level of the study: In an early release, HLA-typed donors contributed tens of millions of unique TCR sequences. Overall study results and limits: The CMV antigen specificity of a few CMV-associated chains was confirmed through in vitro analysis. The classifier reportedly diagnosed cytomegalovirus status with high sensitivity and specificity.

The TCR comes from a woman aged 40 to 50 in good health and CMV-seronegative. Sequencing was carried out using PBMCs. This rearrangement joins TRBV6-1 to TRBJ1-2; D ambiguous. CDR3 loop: CASSEVQRTF. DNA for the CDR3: TGTGCCAGCAGTGAGGTGCAGCGCACCTTC.